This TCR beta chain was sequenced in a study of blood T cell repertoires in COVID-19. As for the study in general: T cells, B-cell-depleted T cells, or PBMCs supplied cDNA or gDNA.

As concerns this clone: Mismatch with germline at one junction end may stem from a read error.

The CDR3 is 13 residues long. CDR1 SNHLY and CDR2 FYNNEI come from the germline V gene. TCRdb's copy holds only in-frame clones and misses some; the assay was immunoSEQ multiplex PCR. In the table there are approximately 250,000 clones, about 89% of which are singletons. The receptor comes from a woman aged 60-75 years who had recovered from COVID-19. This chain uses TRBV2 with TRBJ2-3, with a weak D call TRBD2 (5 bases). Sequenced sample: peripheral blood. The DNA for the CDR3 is TGTGCCAGCAGTGTCTTTGGACTCACCCAGTGGGATTTT. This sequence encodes CASSVFGLTQWDF.